The sequence of this T cell receptor beta chain was determined in a study of T cell repertoires in cytomegalovirus infection. Across the study: Recently identified HLA-C-restricted CMV epitopes and well-studied HLA-B-restricted CMV epitopes were used by the study. Both CMV infection and a matching HLA type were indicated by public TCR beta signatures.

V was clipped by 5 bases and J by 4 bases, with 9 bases between them. Germline CDR1 SGHTA, CDR2 FQGNSA. The CDR3 covers 12 residues. One entry per CDR3 protein, called by TCRdb with MiXCR from the reads. The sample includes about 60,000 distinct CDR3 sequences, around 20% of them seen just once. Comments on this clonotype: Its antigen is unknown.

Regarding the study as a whole: The study found HLA-C-restricted CMV-specific TCR beta clonotypes dominating the ex vivo response.

This receptor was identified in a human donor in good health (CMV status not recorded). Some clones in this sample may be carry-over from other donors' samples. The chain uses TRBV7-2 and TRBJ2-7; no clear D gene. The sample in question was CD8+ T cells from cultured PBMCs, obtained from culture after CMV antigen stimulation. DNA of the CDR3: TGTGCCAGCAGCGCCAACTCTTACGAGCAGTACTTC. Translating it yields CASSANSYEQYF.